Each of the 28 T cell receptor beta chains below was sequenced from the same sample in a study of blood T cell repertoires in COVID-19. The repertoire was sequenced with immunoSEQ multiplex PCR; TCRdb's copy has only in-frame clones and lacks some. The table shows 70,000 to 95,000 clones, with 88% occurring only once. Material for sequencing was peripheral blood. The receptors were gathered from a woman older than 75 with active COVID-19.

CDR3 bases: TGTGCCTGGAGTCAACAGGGGTTTGCGCCCCAGCATTTT. Its translation is CAWSQQGFAPQHF. V gene TRBV30 combines with J gene TRBJ1-5; 7 bases line up with TRBD1. The CDR3 covers 13 residues. Germline-derived CDR1 and CDR2 are GTSNPN and SVGIG (reference sequence). V was clipped by 2 bases and J by 9 bases; unmatched bases: 7. Full variable domain (rest looked up from reference TRBV30 and TRBJ1-5): SQTIHQWPATLVQPVGSPLSLECTVEGTSNPNLYWYRQAAGRGLQLLFYSVGIGQISSEVPQNLSASRPQDRQFILSSKKLLLSDSGFYLCAWSQQGFAPQHFGDGTRLSIL.

The chain uses TRBV7-3 and TRBJ2-7; TRBD1 matches 10 bases. The CDR3 consists of 14 residues. The V segment lost 4 bases and the J segment 2 bases; nucleotides outside the gene matches: 2. CDR1 is SGHTA and CDR2 is FQGTGA in the germline V gene. The DNA of the CDR3 is TGTGCCAGCAGCTCGGGACAGGGGCCCTACGAGCAGTACTTC. This encodes CASSSGQGPYEQYF.

The chain links TRBV14 to TRBJ2-7, with D possibly being TRBD1 (5 bases). The CDR3 consists of 18 residues. The germline gives CDR1 SGHDN, CDR2 FVKESK. The germline V and J ends were trimmed by 4 bases and 0 bases, with 22 bases remaining between them. This CDR3 reads CASSPLRGQRPSSYEQYF. CDR3 nucleotide sequence: TGTGCCAGCAGCCCTTTAAGGGGCCAGCGCCCTAGCTCCTACGAGCAGTACTTC.

This clone was seen more than once but under ten times. The chain carries TRBV9 and TRBJ2-3, with D unclear. The V gene's germline CDR1 is SGDLS and CDR2 YYNGEE. The CDR3 sequence is 12 residues long. Trimming removed 2 bases at V and 2 bases at J, with 3 bases between. The CDR3 DNA reads as TGTGCCAGCAGCGTCATCACAGATACGCAGTATTTT. It translates to CASSVITDTQYF. The entire variable domain, with the rest obtained from reference TRBV9 and TRBJ2-3, is as follows: DSGVTQTPKHLITATGQRVTLRCSPRSGDLSVYWYQQSLDQGLQFLIQYYNGEERAKGNILERFSAQQFPDLHSELNLSSLELGDSALYFCASSVITDTQYFGPGTRLTVL.

The chain couples TRBV30 to TRBJ2-7; no firm D call. CDR1 is GTSNPN and CDR2 is SVGIG in the germline V gene (reference sequence). The ends were cut back, 0 bases at V and 6 bases at J, with 6 bases in the middle. This CDR3 comprises 11 residues. CDR3 protein: CAWSVIGEQYF. CDR3 bases: TGTGCCTGGAGTGTAATCGGCGAGCAGTACTTC. Full variable domain (outside the CDR3, taken from reference TRBV30 and TRBJ2-7): SQTIHQWPATLVQPVGSPLSLECTVEGTSNPNLYWYRQAAGRGLQLLFYSVGIGQISSEVPQNLSASRPQDRQFILSSKKLLLSDSGFYLCAWSVIGEQYFGPGTRLTVT.

This rearrangement joins TRBV7-9 to TRBJ2-7; 9 nucleotides agree with TRBD1. This CDR3 contains 18 residues. Germline-derived CDR1 and CDR2 are SEHNR and FQNEAQ (reference sequence). J was trimmed by 0 bases and V by 4 bases; bases with no gene match: 13. In DNA, the CDR3 is TGTGCCAGCAGCTCTCCAACTAGGGGACAGGGAATCTCCTACGAGCAGTACTTC. Protein: CASSSPTRGQGISYEQYF.

The chain uses TRBV12-3 or TRBV12-4 and TRBJ1-1, with TRBD1 as a possible D gene (5 bases). Trimming cost V 1 base and J 9 bases, with 9 bases left between them. The length of the CDR3 is 12 residues. The CDR3 nucleotides are TGTGCCAGCAGTTTAGGGGGGGAGAAAGCTTTCTTT. Protein: CASSLGGEKAFF.

The chain has TRBV11-2 and TRBJ2-7, with a tentative D call TRBD1 (5 bases). With 5 bases removed from V and 0 bases from J, the gap between germline ends came to 14 bases. The germline V gene has CDR1 SGHAT and CDR2 FQNNGV. The CDR3 sequence is 15 residues long. CDR3 DNA sequence: TGTGCCAGCAGCCCAGGGCTAGTCGACTCCTACGAGCAGTACTTC. Translating it yields CASSPGLVDSYEQYF.

The V call is TRBV4-2, the J call TRBJ1-1; perhaps TRBD1 as D (6 bases). With 2 bases removed from V and 7 bases from J, the gap between germline ends came to 17 bases. The CDR3 spans 15 residues. Germline V CDR1 and CDR2: LGHNA, YNFKEQ. The CDR3: CASSQQLNDRNEAFF. The CDR3 coding sequence is TGTGCCAGCAGCCAACAATTAAATGACAGGAATGAAGCTTTCTTT.

In this sample, this clone turned up once. The V and J genes are TRBV4-3 and TRBJ2-3; a possible D gene is TRBD1 (6 bases). This CDR3 is 17 amino acids long. Trimming took 0 bases from V and 2 from J, leaving 15 bases between them. CDR1 and CDR2 from the germline V gene are LGHNA and YSLEER. In nucleotides, the CDR3 is TGCGCCAGCAGCCAAGATCCAGGGGCCGGATTCACAGATACGCAGTATTTT. Protein product: CASSQDPGAGFTDTQYF.

The CDR3 DNA reads as TGTGCCACCCCGAGGGTAAGGAGGGGCTACACCTTC. Translation gives CATPRVRRGYTF. This chain links TRBV15 with TRBJ1-2; D not certain. CDR3 length equals 12 residues. Per the germline V gene, CDR1 is LNHNV and CDR2 is YYDKDF (reference sequence). V lost 8 bases and J 8 bases, leaving 15 bases between the germline ends.

This clone was counted a single time. The CDR3 region has the DNA TGCGCCAGCGGGGGGGGCGGGAGAGGGGCAGATACGCAGTATTTT. This codes for CASGGGGRGADTQYF. This chain joins TRBV4-1 and TRBJ2-3; D is possibly TRBD2 (7 bases). Trimming stripped 8 bases from V and 4 bases from J, with 19 bases between. CDR3 length equals 15 residues. Germline V gene sequence: CDR1 MGHRA, CDR2 YSYEKL.

The chain links TRBV3-1 (or the pseudogene TRBV3-2) to TRBJ2-7; perhaps TRBD2 as D (5 bases). Germline V lookup: CDR1 LGHDT, CDR2 YNNKEL (reference sequence). The V end was cut by 0 bases, the J end by 2 bases, with 11 bases between. This CDR3 comprises 15 residues. The CDR3 reads CASSQDRRQPYEQYF. The CDR3 nucleotides are TGTGCCAGCAGCCAAGATCGGAGGCAGCCCTACGAGCAGTACTTC.

The chain has TRBV27 and TRBJ2-7; 7 bases fit TRBD2. Looked up from germline, CDR1 is MNHEY and CDR2 is SMNVEV (reference sequence). V lost 2 bases to trimming and J lost 4 bases; unmatched junction nucleotides: 11. CDR3 length: 16 residues. The CDR3 bases are TGTGCCAGCAGTTTACGGGCTCTCGGCGGGAGATACGAGCAGTACTTC. This encodes CASSLRALGGRYEQYF.

The gene calls are TRBV7-9 and TRBJ2-3; no definite D call. Germline V gene data show CDR1 as SEHNR and CDR2 as FQNEAQ (reference sequence). The CDR3 loop spans 13 amino acids. Trimming cost V 11 bases and J 5 bases, with 17 bases left between them. The CDR3 coding sequence is TGTGCCGTCCAAGAGAGGCGGCAAGATACGCAGTATTTT. Amino acid sequence: CAVQERRQDTQYF.

The rearrangement uses TRBV7-9 and TRBJ1-1, with D perhaps matching TRBD1 (6 bases). Trimming pared 7 bases from V and 0 bases from J, leaving 9 bases between. The CDR3 totals 13 residues. Germline values: CDR1 SEHNR, CDR2 FQNEAQ (reference sequence). CDR3 protein: CASTSGVNTEAFF. CDR3 coding DNA: TGTGCCAGCACCTCAGGGGTGAACACTGAAGCTTTCTTT.

The V call is TRBV5-1, the J call TRBJ2-3; 9 bases are shared with TRBD1. From germline, CDR1 is SGHRS and CDR2 YFSETQ. V lost 4 bases to trimming and J lost 1 base; unmatched junction nucleotides: 1. The CDR3 spans 14 residues. In DNA, the CDR3 is TGCGCCAGCAGCCGGGACAGGGGCACAGATACGCAGTATTTT. It yields the protein CASSRDRGTDTQYF.

This chain links TRBV10-3 with TRBJ1-4; D unclear. Germline lookup yields CDR1 ENHRY and CDR2 SYGVKD. This CDR3 is 14 amino acids long. Trimming stripped 6 bases from V and 2 bases from J, with 10 bases between. The CDR3 loop reads CAIRPGGTNEKLFF. CDR3 in DNA: TGTGCCATCAGGCCCGGAGGTACTAATGAAAAACTGTTTTTT.

J is TRBJ2-7 and V is TRBV15; possible D gene TRBD1, 6 bases. CDR1 is LNHNV, CDR2 YYDKDF, per germline (reference sequence). The CDR3 loop spans 15 amino acids. Trimming stripped 1 base from V and 0 bases from J, with 10 bases between. The CDR3 loop is CATSRAQGGSYEQYF. CDR3 coding DNA: TGTGCCACCAGCAGAGCTCAAGGGGGCTCCTACGAGCAGTACTTC.

This clone came up a few times. J is TRBJ2-7 and V is TRBV9, with 10 bases identical to TRBD2. The CDR3 spans 16 residues. Trimming removed 1 base from V and 4 bases from J; junction bases left unmatched: 8. CDR1 and CDR2 (germline): SGDLS, YYNGEE. In DNA, the CDR3 is TGTGCCAGCAGCGTATCCCCTAGCGGGAGTGGTTACGAGCAGTACTTC. Its protein is CASSVSPSGSGYEQYF. The full variable domain, with the rest looked up from reference TRBV9 and TRBJ2-7, is DSGVTQTPKHLITATGQRVTLRCSPRSGDLSVYWYQQSLDQGLQFLIQYYNGEERAKGNILERFSAQQFPDLHSELNLSSLELGDSALYFCASSVSPSGSGYEQYFGPGTRLTVT.

This rearrangement joins TRBV2 to TRBJ2-5; tentative D call: TRBD1 (7 bases). Germline CDR1 reads SNHLY; CDR2 reads FYNNEI. V was shortened by 4 bases and J by 5 bases, with 23 bases between the two germline ends. There are 17 residues in the CDR3. The CDR3 loop is CASSAAGSTGHWETQYF. CDR3 bases: TGTGCCAGCAGTGCAGCGGGCTCGACAGGGCATTGGGAGACCCAGTACTTC. Using reference TRBV2 and TRBJ2-5 for the parts outside the CDR3, the full variable domain is EPEVTQTPSHQVTQMGQEVILRCVPISNHLYFYWYRQILGQKVEFLVSFYNNEISEKSEIFDDQFSVERPDGSNFTLKIRSTKLEDSAMYFCASSAAGSTGHWETQYFGPGTRLLVL.

This chain uses TRBV7-8 with TRBJ2-1; perhaps TRBD1 as D (5 bases). In germline, CDR1 is SGHVS, CDR2 FQNEAQ. Trimming cost V 5 bases and J 0 bases, with 14 bases left between them. The CDR3 totals 16 residues. This chain's CDR3 is CASSPRGPASYNEQFF. In DNA, the CDR3 is TGTGCCAGCAGCCCTAGGGGTCCCGCCTCCTACAATGAGCAGTTCTTC.

The V and J genes are TRBV6-2 or TRBV6-3 and TRBJ2-1, with D tentatively TRBD1 (5 bases). V dropped 0 bases and J dropped 10 bases, with 34 bases sitting between them. The CDR3 consists of 21 residues. Germline V gives CDR1 MNHEY, CDR2 SVGEGT. In nucleotides, the CDR3 is TGTGCCAGCAGTTACTCGACGATGCTGGGGCTAGACCCCTCTCAGAGTGAGGAGCAGTTCTTC. Translation gives CASSYSTMLGLDPSQSEEQFF.

The chain combines TRBV19 with TRBJ1-5, with D perhaps matching TRBD1 (5 bases). The V and J ends lost 9 bases and 4 bases respectively, with 13 bases between them. The CDR3 spans 13 residues. Per germline, CDR1 LNHDA and CDR2 SQIVND (reference sequence). The CDR3 protein is CASRAGNNQPQHF. The DNA of the CDR3 is TGTGCCAGCAGGGCGGGAAATAATCAGCCCCAGCATTTT.

J is TRBJ1-2 and V is TRBV28; D may be TRBD1 (6 bases). This CDR3 comprises 14 residues. V lost 5 bases to trimming and J lost 4 bases, with 14 bases between them. In germline, CDR1 is MDHEN, CDR2 SYDVKM. DNA of the CDR3: TGTGCCAGCAGTCCCCAGGACAGTCCCTATGGCTACACCTTC. Translated, it gives CASSPQDSPYGYTF.

V is TRBV7-7 and J is TRBJ2-1, with D possibly TRBD1 on 6 matching bases. V lost 1 base to trimming and J lost 8 bases, with 15 bases between them. The CDR3 is 15 residues long. The germline gives CDR1 SSHAT, CDR2 FNYEAQ (reference sequence). The CDR3, as DNA: TGTGCCAGCAGCTTAGTAGGATCTGAGGGGGATGAGCAGTTCTTC. It specifies CASSLVGSEGDEQFF.

V is TRBV5-1 and J is TRBJ1-2; D ambiguous. The CDR3 totals 14 residues. Trimming pared 4 bases from V and 2 bases from J, leaving 12 bases between. CDR1 SGHRS and CDR2 YFSETQ come from the germline V gene. Written as DNA, the CDR3 is TGCGCCAGCAGCCGGGGTGGAGGGAACTATGGCTACACCTTC. Its protein is CASSRGGGNYGYTF.

The genes are TRBV18 and TRBJ2-2; D is ambiguous. The CDR3 is made up of 14 amino acids. Deletions cut 1 base from V and 0 bases from J, with 3 bases between. Germline assignment: CDR1 KGHSH and CDR2 LQKENI. In DNA, the CDR3 is TGTGCCAGCTCACCACTAGCGAACACCGGGGAGCTGTTTTTT. It yields the protein CASSPLANTGELFF.